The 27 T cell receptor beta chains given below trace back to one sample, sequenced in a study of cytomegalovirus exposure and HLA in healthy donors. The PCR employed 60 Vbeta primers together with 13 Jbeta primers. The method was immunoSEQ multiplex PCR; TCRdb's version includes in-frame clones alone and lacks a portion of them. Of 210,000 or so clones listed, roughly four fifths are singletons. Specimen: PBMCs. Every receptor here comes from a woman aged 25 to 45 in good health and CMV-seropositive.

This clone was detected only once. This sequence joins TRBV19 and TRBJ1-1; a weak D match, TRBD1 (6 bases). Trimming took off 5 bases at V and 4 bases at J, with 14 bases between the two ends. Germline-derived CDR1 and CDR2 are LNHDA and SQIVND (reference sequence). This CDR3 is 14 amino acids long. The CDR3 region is CASSQQGLITEAFF. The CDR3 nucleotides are TGTGCCAGTAGTCAACAGGGATTGATCACTGAAGCTTTCTTT.

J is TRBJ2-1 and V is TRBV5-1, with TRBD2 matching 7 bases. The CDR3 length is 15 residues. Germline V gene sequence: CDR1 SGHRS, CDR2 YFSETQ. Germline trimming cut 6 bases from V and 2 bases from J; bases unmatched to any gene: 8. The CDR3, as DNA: TGCGCCAGCACTGATCAGCGGGGCACCTACAATGAGCAGTTCTTC. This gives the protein CASTDQRGTYNEQFF.

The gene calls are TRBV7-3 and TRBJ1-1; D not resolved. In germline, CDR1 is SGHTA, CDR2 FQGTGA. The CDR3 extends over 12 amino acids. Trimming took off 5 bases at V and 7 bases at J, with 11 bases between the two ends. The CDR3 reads CASSLPAGEAFF. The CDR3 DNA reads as TGTGCCAGCAGCCTTCCAGCAGGTGAAGCTTTCTTT. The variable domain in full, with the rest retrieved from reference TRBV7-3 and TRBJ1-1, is GAGVSQTPSNKVTEKGKYVELRCDPISGHTALYWYRQSLGQGPEFLIYFQGTGAADDSGLPNDRFFAVRPEGSVSTLKIQRTERGDSAVYLCASSLPAGEAFFGQGTRLTVV.

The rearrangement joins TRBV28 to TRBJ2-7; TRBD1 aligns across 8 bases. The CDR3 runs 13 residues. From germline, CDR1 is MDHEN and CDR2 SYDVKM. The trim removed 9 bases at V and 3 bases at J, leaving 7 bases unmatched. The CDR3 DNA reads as TGTGCCAGTCTAGCAGGGGGCTTCTACGAGCAGTACTTC. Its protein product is CASLAGGFYEQYF.

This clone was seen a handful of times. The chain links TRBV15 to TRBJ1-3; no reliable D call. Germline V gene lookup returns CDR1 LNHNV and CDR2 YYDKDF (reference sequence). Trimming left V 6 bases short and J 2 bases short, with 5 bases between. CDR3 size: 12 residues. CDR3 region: CATRTAGNTIYF. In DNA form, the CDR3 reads TGTGCCACCAGGACTGCTGGAAACACCATATATTTT.

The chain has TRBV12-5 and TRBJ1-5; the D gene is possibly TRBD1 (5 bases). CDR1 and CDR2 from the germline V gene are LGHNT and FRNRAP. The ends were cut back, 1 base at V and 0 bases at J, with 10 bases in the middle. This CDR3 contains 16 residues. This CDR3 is CASGLETAYSNQPQHF. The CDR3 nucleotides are TGTGCTAGTGGTTTGGAGACAGCTTATAGCAATCAGCCCCAGCATTTT.

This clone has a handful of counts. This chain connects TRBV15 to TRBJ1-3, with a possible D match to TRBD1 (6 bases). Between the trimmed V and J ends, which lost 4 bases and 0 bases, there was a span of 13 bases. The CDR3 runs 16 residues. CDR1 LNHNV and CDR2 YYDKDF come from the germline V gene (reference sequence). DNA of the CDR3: TGTGCCACCAGCACAACCGGGACAACCTCTGGAAACACCATATATTTT. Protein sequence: CATSTTGTTSGNTIYF.

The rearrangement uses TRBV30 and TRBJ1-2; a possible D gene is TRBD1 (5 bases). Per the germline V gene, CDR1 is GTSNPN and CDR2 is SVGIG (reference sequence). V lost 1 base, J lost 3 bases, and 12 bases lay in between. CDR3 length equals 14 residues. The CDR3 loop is CAWSGGGEYYGYTF. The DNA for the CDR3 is TGTGCCTGGAGTGGGGGAGGGGAATACTATGGCTACACCTTC. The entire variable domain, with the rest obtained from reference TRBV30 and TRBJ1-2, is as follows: SQTIHQWPATLVQPVGSPLSLECTVEGTSNPNLYWYRQAAGRGLQLLFYSVGIGQISSEVPQNLSASRPQDRQFILSSKKLLLSDSGFYLCAWSGGGEYYGYTFGSGTRLTVV.

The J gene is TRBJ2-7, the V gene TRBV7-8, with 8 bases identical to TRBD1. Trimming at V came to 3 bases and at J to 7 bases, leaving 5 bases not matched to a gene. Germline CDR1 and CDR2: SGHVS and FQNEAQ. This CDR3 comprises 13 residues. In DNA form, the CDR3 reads TGTGCCAGCAGCTTGGACAGGGAGGAAGAGCAGTACTTC. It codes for CASSLDREEEQYF.

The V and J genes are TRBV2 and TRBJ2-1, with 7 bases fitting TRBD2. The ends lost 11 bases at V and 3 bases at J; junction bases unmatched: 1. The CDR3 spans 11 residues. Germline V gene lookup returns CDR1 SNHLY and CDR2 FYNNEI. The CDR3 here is CAGGGYNEQFF. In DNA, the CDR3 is TGTGCCGGCGGGGGCTACAATGAGCAGTTCTTC.

This chain's CDR3 is CASSHENRGQGYTF. The CDR3 DNA is TGCGCCAGCAGCCACGAAAACAGGGGGCAAGGCTACACCTTC. The chain couples TRBV5-1 to TRBJ1-2, with 9 positions matching TRBD1. The CDR3 length is 14 residues. Germline lookup yields CDR1 SGHRS and CDR2 YFSETQ. The J segment lost 8 bases and the V segment lost 4 bases, leaving 9 bases of the junction unmatched.

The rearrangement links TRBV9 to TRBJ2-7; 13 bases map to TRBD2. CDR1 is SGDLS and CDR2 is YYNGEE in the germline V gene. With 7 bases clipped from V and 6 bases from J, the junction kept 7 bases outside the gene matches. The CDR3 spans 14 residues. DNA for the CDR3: TGTGCCAGCGGCCCGGGACTAGCGGGAACCGAGCAGTACTTC. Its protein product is CASGPGLAGTEQYF.

The CDR3 DNA reads as TGTGCCAGCTCACCTCCGGGACAGGAAGCTTTCTTT. Encoded protein: CASSPPGQEAFF. The chain has TRBV18 and TRBJ1-1; 7 nucleotides agree with TRBD1. V lost 3 bases and J lost 8; bases outside the gene matches: 3. Germline V gives CDR1 KGHSH, CDR2 LQKENI. The CDR3 length is 12 residues.

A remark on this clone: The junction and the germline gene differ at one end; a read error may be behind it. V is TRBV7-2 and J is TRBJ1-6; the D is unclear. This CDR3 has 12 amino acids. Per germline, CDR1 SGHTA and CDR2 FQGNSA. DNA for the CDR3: TGTGCCAGCAGCTCCTTTAATTCACCCCTCCACTTT. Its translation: CASSSFNSPLHF.

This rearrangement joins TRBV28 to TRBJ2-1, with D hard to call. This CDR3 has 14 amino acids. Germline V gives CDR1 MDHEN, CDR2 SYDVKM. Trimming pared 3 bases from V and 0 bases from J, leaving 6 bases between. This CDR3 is CASSFTGSYNEQFF. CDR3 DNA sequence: TGTGCCAGCAGTTTTACCGGCTCCTACAATGAGCAGTTCTTC.

In DNA form, the CDR3 reads TGTGCCAGCAGCTTCTTCGCGGTTAGCTCCTACAATGAGCAGTTCTTC. It yields the protein CASSFFAVSSYNEQFF. V gene TRBV9 combines with J gene TRBJ2-1; D ambiguous. V lost 4 bases to trimming and J lost 0 bases, with 14 bases between them. CDR3 size: 16 residues. Looked up from germline, CDR1 is SGDLS and CDR2 is YYNGEE.

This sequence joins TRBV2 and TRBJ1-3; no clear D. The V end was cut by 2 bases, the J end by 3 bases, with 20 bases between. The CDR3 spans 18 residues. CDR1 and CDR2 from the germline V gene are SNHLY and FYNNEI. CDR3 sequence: CASSEIGGLQLIGNTIYF. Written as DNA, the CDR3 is TGTGCCAGCAGTGAAATTGGCGGACTTCAGCTAATTGGAAACACCATATATTTT.

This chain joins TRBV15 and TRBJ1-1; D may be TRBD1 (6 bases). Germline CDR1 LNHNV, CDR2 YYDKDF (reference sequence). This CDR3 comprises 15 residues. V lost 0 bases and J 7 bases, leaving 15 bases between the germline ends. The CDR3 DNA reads TGTGCCACCAGCAGAGATTCGATGGGGGCCGGTGAAGCTTTCTTT. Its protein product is CATSRDSMGAGEAFF.

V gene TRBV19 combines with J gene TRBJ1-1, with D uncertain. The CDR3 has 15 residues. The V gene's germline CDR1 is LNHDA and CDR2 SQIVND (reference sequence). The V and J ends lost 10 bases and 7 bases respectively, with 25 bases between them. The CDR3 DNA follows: TGTGCCACCAACCGAGGGTCAGGCGGGTCTCGTGAAGCTTTCTTT. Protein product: CATNRGSGGSREAFF.

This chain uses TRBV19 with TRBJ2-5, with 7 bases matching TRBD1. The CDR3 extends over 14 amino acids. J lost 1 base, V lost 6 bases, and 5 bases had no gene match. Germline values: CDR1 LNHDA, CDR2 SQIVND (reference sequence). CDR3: CASRVGTAQETQYF. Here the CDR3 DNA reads TGTGCCAGTAGAGTAGGGACAGCCCAAGAGACCCAGTACTTC.

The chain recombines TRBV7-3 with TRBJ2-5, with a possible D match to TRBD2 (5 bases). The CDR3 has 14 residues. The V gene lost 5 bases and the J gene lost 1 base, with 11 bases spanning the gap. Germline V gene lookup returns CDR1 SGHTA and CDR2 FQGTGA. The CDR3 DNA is TGTGCCAGCAGCCCAAGCGGAACCCAAGAGACCCAGTACTTC. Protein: CASSPSGTQETQYF.

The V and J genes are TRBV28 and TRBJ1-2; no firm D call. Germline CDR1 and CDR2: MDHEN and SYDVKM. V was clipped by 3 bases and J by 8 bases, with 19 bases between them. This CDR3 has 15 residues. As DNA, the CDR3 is TGTGCCAGCAGTTTTGTTCGGACTCTATCGAGGGGCTACACCTTC. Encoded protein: CASSFVRTLSRGYTF.

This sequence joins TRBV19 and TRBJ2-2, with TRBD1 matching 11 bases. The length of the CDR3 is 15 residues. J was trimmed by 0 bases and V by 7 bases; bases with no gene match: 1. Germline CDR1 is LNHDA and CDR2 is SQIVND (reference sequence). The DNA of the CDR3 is TGTGCCAGTACGGGACAGGGGGCGAACACCGGGGAGCTGTTTTTT. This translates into CASTGQGANTGELFF.

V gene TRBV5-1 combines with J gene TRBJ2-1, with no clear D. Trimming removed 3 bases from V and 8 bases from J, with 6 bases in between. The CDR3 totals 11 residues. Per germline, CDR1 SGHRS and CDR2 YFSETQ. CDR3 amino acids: CASSYEYEQFF. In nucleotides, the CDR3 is TGCGCCAGCAGCTACGAGTATGAGCAGTTCTTC.

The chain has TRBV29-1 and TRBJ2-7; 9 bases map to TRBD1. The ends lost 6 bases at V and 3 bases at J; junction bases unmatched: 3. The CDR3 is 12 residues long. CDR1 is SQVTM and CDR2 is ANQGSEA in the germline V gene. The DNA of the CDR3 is TGCAGCGTCAAGACAGGGGGCTACGAGCAGTACTTC. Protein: CSVKTGGYEQYF.

The CDR3 loop reads CASSQPGVFSGNTIYF. Here the CDR3 DNA reads TGCGCCAGCAGCCAGCCGGGGGTCTTCTCTGGAAACACCATATATTTT. The rearrangement joins TRBV4-1 to TRBJ1-3, with a tentative D call TRBD1 (5 bases). Between the trimmed V and J ends, which lost 3 bases and 0 bases, there was a span of 12 bases. The CDR3 loop spans 16 amino acids. Germline V gene sequence: CDR1 MGHRA, CDR2 YSYEKL.

As DNA, the CDR3 is TGTGCCAGCAGGCAACAGGGAAGGACGAATCAGCCCCAGCATTTT. It translates to CASRQQGRTNQPQHF. V and J are TRBV6-1 and TRBJ1-5, with a weak D call TRBD1 (6 bases). V was clipped by 6 bases and J by 4 bases, with 16 bases between them. The CDR3 spans 15 residues. CDR1 MNHNS and CDR2 SASEGT come from the germline V gene.